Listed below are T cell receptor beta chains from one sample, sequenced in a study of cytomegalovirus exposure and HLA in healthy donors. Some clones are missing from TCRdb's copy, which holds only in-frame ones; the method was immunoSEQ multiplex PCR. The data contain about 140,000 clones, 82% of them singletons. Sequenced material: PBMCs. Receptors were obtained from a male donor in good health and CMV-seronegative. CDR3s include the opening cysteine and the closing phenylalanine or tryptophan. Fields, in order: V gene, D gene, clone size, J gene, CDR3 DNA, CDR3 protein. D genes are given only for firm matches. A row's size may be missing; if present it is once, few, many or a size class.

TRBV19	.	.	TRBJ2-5	TGTGCCAGTAGTATAGTCGGAGGGGCTCAGTACTTC	CASSIVGGAQYF
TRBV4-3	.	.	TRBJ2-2	TGCGCCAGCAGCCAAGACCCCGTATACACCGGGGAGCTGTTTTTT	CASSQDPVYTGELFF
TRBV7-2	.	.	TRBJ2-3	TGTGCCAGCAGCTTATTAGGGGGAGGGACGGCAGATACGCAGTATTTT	CASSLLGGGTADTQYF
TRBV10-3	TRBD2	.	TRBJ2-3	TGTGCCATCAGTGAAGGACTAGCGGGAGGTGCGCAGTATTTT	CAISEGLAGGAQYF
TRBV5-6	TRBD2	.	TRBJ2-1	TGTGCCAGCACCCCGGGGGGAGCAGGGAACTACAATGAGCAGTTCTTC	CASTPGGAGNYNEQFF
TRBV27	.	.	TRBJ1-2	TGTGCCAGCAAGAGGGAGGGGGGTGGCTATGGCTACACCTTC	CASKREGGGYGYTF
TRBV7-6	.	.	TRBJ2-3	TGTGCCAGCAGCTTATGGAGCGGGAGCACAGATACGCAGTATTTT	CASSLWSGSTDTQYF
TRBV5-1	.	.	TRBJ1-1	TGCGCCAGCAGCTTGGGAATCGGGGACACTGAAGCTTTCTTT	CASSLGIGDTEAFF
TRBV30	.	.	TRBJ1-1	TGTGCCTGGAGCCACACAGGGAACACTGAAGCTTCCTTT	CAWSHTGNTEASF
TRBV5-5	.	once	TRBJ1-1	TGTGCCAGCAGCCCGGACAGTCTTGTAGAAGCTTTCTTT	CASSPDSLVEAFF